This TCR beta chain stems from a study of T cell responses to AZD1222 COVID-19 vaccine. Study-wide results and limits: A mostly white British donor set with more females was recruited, and clonal diversity was possibly underestimated.

Germline CDR1 PRHDT, CDR2 FYEKMQ (reference sequence). V was cut by 7 bases and J by 0 bases, with 12 bases left in between. The CDR3 sequence is 14 residues long. Produced via immunoSEQ multiplex PCR; TCRdb's table is partial and in-frame only. This table holds 150,000 to 200,000 clones, around 90% found once. As concerns this clone: Antigen specificity is unknown.

This clonotype originated in an adult who received the AZD1222 COVID-19 vaccine. The source material was peripheral blood, sampled 28 days after the second AZD1222 dose. The chain uses TRBV13 and TRBJ1-1; D is possibly TRBD1 (5 bases). The CDR3 DNA follows: TGTGCCAGCACCCGGGACCCTCTGAACACTGAAGCTTTCTTT. Amino acid sequence: CASTRDPLNTEAFF.